This TCR beta chain was observed in a study of blood T cell repertoires in COVID-19. Study-wide background: The analysed material was cDNA or gDNA that came from T cells, B-cell-depleted T cells, or PBMCs.

Cohort 3 recovered donors had two negative PCRs, clearance, or symptom resolution. In the study's own analysis: Amplification from reference gene primers served as the basis for estimated nucleated cell counts. Data came from immunoSEQ multiplex PCR; TCRdb stores just in-frame clones and leaves some out. The V and J calls and clone size come from that table; D and trimming were worked out from the DNA. The sample lists approximately 300,000 clones; roughly 89% were seen once. The CDR3 runs to 19 residues. V dropped 3 bases and J dropped 7; count of bases not matched to a gene: 18. In germline, CDR1 is MNHNS, CDR2 SASEGT.

This sequence joins TRBV6-1 and TRBJ2-2; TRBD1 agrees at 9 bases. Sequencing used PBMCs or T cells enriched from blood (not recorded which). This TCR came from a man aged 60-69 years who had recovered from COVID-19. The CDR3 DNA follows: TGTGCCAGCAGTGACTTCGTCTCCGGGACAGGGACCCGGGGCGGGGAGCTGTTTTTT. Encoded protein: CASSDFVSGTGTRGGELFF.